The 6 T cell receptor beta chains in this list originate from one sample, sequenced in a study of shared clonotypes between healthy human individuals. The protocol was immunoSEQ multiplex PCR, while the TCRdb copy is restricted to in-frame clones and leaves out a portion. This table has 950,000 to 1,100,000 clones, around 74% appearing once. Source material: memory CD4+ T cells sorted from blood. Subset described: CD45RA-negative fraction. The receptors shown here come from a man younger than 30 in good health.

The chain recombines TRBV11-2 with TRBJ2-4; D not resolved. V lost 4 bases, J lost 2 bases, and 18 bases lay in between. Germline V lookup: CDR1 SGHAT, CDR2 FQNNGV. The CDR3 consists of 17 residues. In nucleotides, the CDR3 is TGTGCCAGCAGCTCACCTTGGGTTTTAAGTTCCAAAAACATTCAGTACTTC. Its protein product is CASSSPWVLSSKNIQYF.

The chain links TRBV28 to TRBJ2-3; no definite D call. Trimming removed 7 bases from V and 0 bases from J, with 11 bases in between. The germline CDR1 and CDR2 sequences are MDHEN and SYDVKM. The CDR3 has 14 residues. The CDR3 DNA reads TGTGCCAGCAAGGCGGCGGAGAGCACAGATACGCAGTATTTT. Protein sequence: CASKAAESTDTQYF.

This clone was observed once. One base separates it from a far larger clone, so it is likely a read error. The rearrangement joins TRBV11-2 to TRBJ2-7, with D tentatively TRBD1 (6 bases). Germline CDR1 and CDR2: SGHAT and FQNNGV. The CDR3 is 14 amino acids. Deletions cut 5 bases from V and 0 bases from J, with 11 bases between. CDR3 nucleotides: TGTGCCAGCAGCATTGACAGGAACTCCTACGAGCAGTACTTC. This codes for CASSIDRNSYEQYF.

This clone was counted ten times or more. The chain is built from TRBV9 and TRBJ1-1; D gene uncertain. Trimming shortened V by 4 bases and J by 1 base, and 8 bases separated the two germline ends. This CDR3 spans 13 amino acids. Germline CDR1 reads SGDLS; CDR2 reads YYNGEE. The CDR3 DNA reads TGTGCCAGCAGCTCGGCAGGGAACACTGAAGCTTTCTTT. Protein: CASSSAGNTEAFF.

In this sample, this clone turned up many times. Mismatch with germline at one junction end may stem from a read error. The rearrangement joins TRBV7-7 to TRBJ2-7, with a possible D match to TRBD1 (6 bases). In germline, CDR1 is SSHAT, CDR2 FNYEAQ (reference sequence). The CDR3 is made up of 14 amino acids. The CDR3 bases are TGTGCTAGCAGCTCCGGGACAACAGGGAACGAGCAGTACTTC. The encoded protein is CASSSGTTGNEQYF.

This clone appeared a few times. The chain uses TRBV21-1 and TRBJ1-3; the D call TRBD1 from the table was never checked on the DNA. TRBV21-1 is a recognized pseudogene. The CDR3 totals 15 residues. The CDR3 nucleotides read TGTGCCAGCAGCAAATTGGTCAGGGCTGGAAACACCATATATTTT. Translated, it gives CASSKLVRAGNTIYF.